The 5 T cell receptor beta chains below all came from one sample that was sequenced in a study of blood T cell repertoires in COVID-19. Data came from immunoSEQ multiplex PCR; TCRdb stores just in-frame clones and leaves some out. Among over 250,000 clones listed, 60% to 75% were seen once. The sequencing input was peripheral blood. These receptors all stem from a woman aged 80 or older with acute or convalescent COVID-19.

The V call is TRBV5-1, the J call TRBJ2-7; 7 bases line up with TRBD1. Germline V gene data show CDR1 as SGHRS and CDR2 as YFSETQ. The CDR3 is 13 amino acids. Trimming at V came to 1 base and at J to 5 bases, leaving 3 bases not matched to a gene. The CDR3 region has the DNA TGCGCCAGCAGCTTGCAGGGGGACGACGAGCAGTACTTC. Protein sequence: CASSLQGDDEQYF. Supplemented by reference TRBV5-1 and TRBJ2-7, the full variable domain reads KAGVTQTPRYLIKTRGQQVTLSCSPISGHRSVSWYQQTPGQGLQFLFEYFSETQRNKGNFPGRFSGRQFSNSRSEMNVSTLELGDSALYLCASSLQGDDEQYFGPGTRLTVT.

This clone showed up just once. V and J are TRBV30 and TRBJ1-4, with TRBD1 matching 7 bases. Germline-derived CDR1 and CDR2 are GTSNPN and SVGIG (reference sequence). J gave up 3 bases and V 4 bases, and 11 bases lay outside the gene matches. CDR3 length: 16 amino acids. CDR3 protein: CAWNQYDRAPNEKLFF. CDR3 nucleotides: TGTGCCTGGAACCAATACGACAGGGCCCCTAATGAAAAACTGTTTTTT. Drawing the rest from reference TRBV30 and TRBJ1-4, the complete variable domain is SQTIHQWPATLVQPVGSPLSLECTVEGTSNPNLYWYRQAAGRGLQLLFYSVGIGQISSEVPQNLSASRPQDRQFILSSKKLLLSDSGFYLCAWNQYDRAPNEKLFFGSGTQLSVL.

The rearrangement joins TRBV23-1 to TRBJ2-1; the match to TRBD1 covers 8 bases. TRBV23-1 is recorded as an ORF, its role being uncertain. With 9 bases clipped from V and 5 bases from J, the junction kept 15 bases outside the gene matches. The CDR3 totals 16 residues. The CDR3 DNA sequence: TGCGCCAGACCGGACAGGGCACTGCGGGACAACAATGAGCAGTTCTTC. Translating gives CARPDRALRDNNEQFF.

The chain recombines TRBV5-6 with TRBJ1-6; 8 bases fit TRBD1. Germline assignment: CDR1 SGHDT and CDR2 YYEEEE. CDR3 length: 18 amino acids. The V segment lost 1 base and the J segment 0 bases; nucleotides outside the gene matches: 6. CDR3 amino acids: CASSLPTGASSYNSPLHF. In DNA, the CDR3 is TGTGCCAGCAGCTTGCCGACAGGGGCGAGCTCCTATAATTCACCCCTCCACTTT.

This chain uses TRBV30 with TRBJ2-7; maybe TRBD1 (6 bases). V gave up 0 bases and J gave up 4 bases, with 7 bases separating them. The CDR3 runs 12 residues. Germline lookup yields CDR1 GTSNPN and CDR2 SVGIG (reference sequence). CDR3 loop: CAWSVQGYEQYF. Written as DNA, the CDR3 is TGTGCCTGGAGTGTACAGGGATACGAGCAGTACTTC.